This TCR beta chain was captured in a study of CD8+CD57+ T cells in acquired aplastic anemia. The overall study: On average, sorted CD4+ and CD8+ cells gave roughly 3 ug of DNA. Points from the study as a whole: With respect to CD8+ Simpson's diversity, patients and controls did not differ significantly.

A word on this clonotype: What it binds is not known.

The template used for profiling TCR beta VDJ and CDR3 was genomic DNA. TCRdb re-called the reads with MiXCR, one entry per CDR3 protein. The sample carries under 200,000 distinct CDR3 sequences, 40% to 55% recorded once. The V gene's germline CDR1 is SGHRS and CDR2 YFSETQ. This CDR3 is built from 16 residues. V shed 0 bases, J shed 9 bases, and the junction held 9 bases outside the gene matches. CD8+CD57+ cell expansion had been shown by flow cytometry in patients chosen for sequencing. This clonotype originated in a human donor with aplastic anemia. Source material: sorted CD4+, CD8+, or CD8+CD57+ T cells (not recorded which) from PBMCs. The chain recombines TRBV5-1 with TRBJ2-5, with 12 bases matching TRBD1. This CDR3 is CASSLAMGTGGTAQYF. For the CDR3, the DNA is TGCGCCAGCAGCTTGGCCATGGGGACAGGGGGCACGGCCCAGTACTTC.